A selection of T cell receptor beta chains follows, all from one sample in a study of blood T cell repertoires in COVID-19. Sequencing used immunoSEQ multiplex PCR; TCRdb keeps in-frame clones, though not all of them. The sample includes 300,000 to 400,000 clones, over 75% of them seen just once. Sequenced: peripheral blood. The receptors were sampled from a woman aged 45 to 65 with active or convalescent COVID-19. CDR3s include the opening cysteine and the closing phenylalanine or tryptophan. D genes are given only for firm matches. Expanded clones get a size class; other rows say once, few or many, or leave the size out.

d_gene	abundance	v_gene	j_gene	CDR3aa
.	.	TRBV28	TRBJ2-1	CASSLREQFF
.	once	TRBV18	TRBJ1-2	CASSPQANYGYTF
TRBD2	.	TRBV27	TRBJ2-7	CASSPRGGALGEQYF
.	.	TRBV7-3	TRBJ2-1	CASSSGLTAYNEQFF
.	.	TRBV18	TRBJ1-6	CASSPSSYNSPLHF
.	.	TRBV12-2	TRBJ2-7	CASRLAAGYEQYF
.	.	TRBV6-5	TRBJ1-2	CASRWGGEGGYTF
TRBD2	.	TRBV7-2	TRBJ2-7	CASSLQLAVLGYEQYF
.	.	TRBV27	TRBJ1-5	CASSLSWTGNQPQHF
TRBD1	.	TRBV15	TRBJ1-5	CATSLGTANQPQHF
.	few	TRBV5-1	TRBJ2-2	CASSLVQGSDTGELFF
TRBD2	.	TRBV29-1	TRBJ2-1	CSVGRASKRGGSYNEQFF
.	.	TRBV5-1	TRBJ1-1	CASSLAAGGNTEAFF
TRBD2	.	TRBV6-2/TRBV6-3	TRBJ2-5	CASSSLAGVETQYF
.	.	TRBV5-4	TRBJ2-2	CASSLVQGSLTGELFF
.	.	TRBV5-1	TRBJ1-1	CASSPFTGTEAFF
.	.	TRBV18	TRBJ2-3	CASSIPGDTQYF
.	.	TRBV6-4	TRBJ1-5	CASSDSGGDQPQHF
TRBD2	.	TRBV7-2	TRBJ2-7	CASSLAGLGSYEQYF
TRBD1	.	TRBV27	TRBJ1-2	CASSPRGIGYTF
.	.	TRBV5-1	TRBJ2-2	CASSFDTGELFF
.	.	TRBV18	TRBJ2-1	CASSPGSGINSYNEQFF
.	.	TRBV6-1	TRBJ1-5	CASSEIQGYGNQPQHF
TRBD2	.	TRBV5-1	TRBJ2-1	CASSLSGTSVGNEQFF
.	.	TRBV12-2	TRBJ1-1	CASRPDRGLRNTEAFF
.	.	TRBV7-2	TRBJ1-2	CASTPLQSGVWNYGYTF
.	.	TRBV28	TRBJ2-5	CASSSQGGGYQETQYF
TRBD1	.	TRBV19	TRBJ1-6	CASTPGTVRNSPLHF
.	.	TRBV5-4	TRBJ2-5	CASSSPGVTSPSETQYF
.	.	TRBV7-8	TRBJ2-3	CASSLGRITDTQYF
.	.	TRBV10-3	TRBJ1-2	CAISLKEGYTF
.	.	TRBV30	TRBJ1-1	CAWSLRNTEAFF
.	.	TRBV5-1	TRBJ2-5	CASSLGQPQETQYF
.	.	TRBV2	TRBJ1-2	CASSRTLRRGGYTF